These 22 T cell receptor beta chains were all obtained from the same sample, sequenced in a study of blood T cells in healthy people across ages (dated by TCRdb to the mid-2010s). The library was generated by 5' RACE. The listed sequencing device is Illumina HiSeq 2500. A second 7 to 11 cycle PCR used a sample-barcoded 5' primer and a J-beta primer mix. TCRdb reprocessing: public reads trimmed at Q25 with fastp, clones called with MiXCR, in-frame beta chains kept. Entries are consolidated by CDR3 protein sequence, retaining the most common genes and DNA. This sample has around 1,000,000 distinct CDR3 sequences in its table, and under 30% of those were observed once. The ten top clones hold less than 0.75% of the sample. The same sample was also studied in work on T cells of mothers and their children.

The sequencing sample was made of blood. These receptor sequences come from a girl aged 2-9 years in good health.

This clonotype was seen only a few times. The chain is built from TRBV18 and TRBJ2-5; 7 bases align to TRBD1. The DNA matches TRBJ2-7 better at its end, which makes the J call doubtful. The CDR3 totals 15 residues. Germline values: CDR1 KGHSH, CDR2 LQKENI. The CDR3 sequence is CASSPPGQVGHEQYF. The CDR3 DNA reads TGTGCCAGCTCACCACCAGGACAGGTGGGGCACGAGCAGTACTTC.

V is TRBV4-2 and J is TRBJ1-4; weak D call: TRBD1 (6 bases). This CDR3 has 14 amino acids. The germline V gene encodes CDR1 LGHNA and CDR2 YNFKEQ. Between the trimmed V and J ends, which lost 8 bases and 5 bases, there was a span of 15 bases. The CDR3 DNA sequence: TGTGCCAGCGACCTGACAGGTGAAAATGAAAAACTGTTTTTT. Translated: CASDLTGENEKLFF.

The chain joins TRBV12-3 or TRBV12-4 to TRBJ2-7; perhaps TRBD2 as D (5 bases). The CDR3 is 14 residues long. The ends were cut back, 2 bases at V and 4 bases at J, with 12 bases in the middle. The CDR3 reads CASSLKFGGYEQYF. For the CDR3, the DNA is TGTGCCAGCAGTTTAAAGTTCGGAGGTTACGAGCAGTACTTC.

V gene TRBV3-1 combines with J gene TRBJ1-4; weak D call: TRBD1 (5 bases). This CDR3 is 15 amino acids long. Germline V gene data show CDR1 as LGHDT and CDR2 as YNNKEL (reference sequence). The V gene lost 6 bases and the J gene lost 4 bases, with 15 bases spanning the gap. CDR3 residues: CASRQTGGFNEKLFF. The CDR3, as DNA: TGTGCCAGCAGGCAAACAGGCGGCTTTAATGAAAAACTGTTTTTT.

The sample holds a few counts of this clonotype. The genes are TRBV28 and TRBJ2-7; TRBD1 or TRBD2 may be the D gene (5 bases each). The CDR3 has 17 amino acids. V was pared by 6 bases and J by 1 base, with 22 bases between. CDR1 MDHEN and CDR2 SYDVKM come from the germline V gene. CDR3 region: CASSSPRGLGPSYEQYF. CDR3 nucleotides: TGTGCCAGCAGCTCCCCCCGGGGCTTAGGCCCTTCCTACGAGCAGTACTTC.

On this clonotype itself: A junction end diverges from the germline sequence, so it may reflect a read error. The CDR3 nucleotides are TGTGCCAGCAGCCATAGCGGGGGGCCTGGGAATGTGCAGTTCTTC. It yields the protein CASSHSGGPGNVQFF. V gene TRBV3-1 combines with J gene TRBJ2-1; 10 nucleotides align to TRBD2. The CDR3 totals 15 residues. Germline CDR1 and CDR2: LGHDT and YNNKEL (reference sequence).

This clonotype was recorded a few times. The J gene is TRBJ1-5, the V gene TRBV6-6; TRBD1 is a possible D gene (5 bases). Germline CDR1 and CDR2: MNHNY and SVGAGI (reference sequence). The CDR3 contains 15 residues. V lost 7 bases, J lost 0 bases, and 13 bases lay in between. The CDR3 region is CASIPGAHSNQPQHF. As DNA, the CDR3 is TGTGCCAGCATCCCCGGGGCCCATAGCAATCAGCCCCAGCATTTT.

This clonotype showed up just a few times. The rearrangement links TRBV12-3 or TRBV12-4 to TRBJ2-5; D is unclear. The CDR3 contains 14 residues. The germline V and J ends were trimmed by 3 bases and 1 base, with 9 bases remaining between them. The chain's CDR3 is CASSFLSLQETQYF. Written as DNA, the CDR3 is TGTGCCAGCAGTTTTTTGTCACTCCAAGAGACCCAGTACTTC.

The J gene is TRBJ2-5, the V gene TRBV4-2; weak D call: TRBD2 (5 bases). The assigned J gene may be wrong: the sequence end matches TRBJ2-7 better. CDR1 is LGHNA, CDR2 YNFKEQ, per germline. The CDR3 loop spans 15 amino acids. This CDR3 reads CASSPLDLEGREQYF. Here the CDR3 DNA reads TGTGCCAGCAGCCCCCTGGACCTAGAGGGTCGCGAGCAGTACTTC.

This sequence joins TRBV4-3 and TRBJ1-1; D may be TRBD1 (5 bases). The CDR3 runs to 16 residues. With 5 bases removed from V and 5 bases from J, the gap between germline ends came to 21 bases. Germline lookup yields CDR1 LGHNA and CDR2 YSLEER. CDR3 sequence reads: CASSSKARRGGTEAFF. In DNA form, the CDR3 reads TGCGCCAGCAGCTCTAAAGCGAGGAGGGGAGGAACTGAAGCTTTCTTT.

This clonotype was seen a handful of times. A read error is likely, as this CDR3 ends without the conserved phenylalanine or tryptophan. This chain joins TRBV9 and TRBJ1-1; a possible D gene is TRBD1 (5 bases). Trimming cost V 0 bases and J 6 bases, with 12 bases left between them. The CDR3 has 14 residues. The germline V gene has CDR1 SGDLS and CDR2 YYNGEE. CDR3 amino acids: CASSVAQGTAEAFL. The CDR3 DNA reads as TGTGCCAGCAGCGTAGCCCAGGGTACTGCTGAAGCTTTCCTT.

This chain joins TRBV9 and TRBJ2-1; D remains unclear. Germline assignment: CDR1 SGDLS and CDR2 YYNGEE. The V gene lost 0 bases and the J gene lost 1 base, with 8 bases spanning the gap. The length of the CDR3 is 15 residues. CDR3 DNA: TGTGCCAGCAGCGTAGCGGTGGGGTCCTACAATGAGCAGTTCTTC. Translating it yields CASSVAVGSYNEQFF.

In its sample, this clonotype was seen many times. This chain uses TRBV7-8 with TRBJ2-7; the match to TRBD1 covers 9 bases. V dropped 5 bases and J dropped 3; count of bases not matched to a gene: 5. CDR3 length: 14 amino acids. The germline CDR1 and CDR2 sequences are SGHVS and FQNEAQ. The CDR3 protein is CASSPRDRVYEQYF. Written as DNA, the CDR3 is TGTGCCAGCAGCCCTCGGGACAGGGTCTACGAGCAGTACTTC.

This clonotype was detected a few times. The chain carries TRBV29-1 and TRBJ1-1, with 12 nucleotides matching TRBD1. CDR1 is SQVTM, CDR2 ANQGSEA, per germline. V gave up 6 bases and J gave up 10 bases; unmatched junction bases: 6. This CDR3 spans 12 amino acids. CDR3 coding DNA: TGCAGCGTAGCCGGGACAGGGGGCTTAGCTTTCTTT. Translated, it gives CSVAGTGGLAFF.

This clonotype was seen a few times. V usage is TRBV29-1 and J usage is TRBJ1-4; a weak D match, TRBD1 (6 bases). The CDR3 spans 13 residues. Looked up from germline, CDR1 is SQVTM and CDR2 is ANQGSEA. V was trimmed by 6 bases and J by 8 bases, leaving 16 bases between them. The CDR3 coding sequence is TGCAGCGTGGGTGCAGGGGCGGGCGAAAAACTGTTTTTT. It specifies CSVGAGAGEKLFF.

This clonotype appeared a few times. The J gene is TRBJ2-4, the V gene TRBV10-3; D gene ambiguous. V lost 4 bases to trimming and J lost 8 bases, with 12 bases between them. The CDR3 is 13 residues long. From germline, CDR1 is ENHRY and CDR2 SYGVKD. The CDR3 sequence is CAISVHDEDIQYF. CDR3 in DNA: TGTGCCATCAGTGTGCACGACGAGGACATTCAGTACTTC.

This chain uses TRBV4-3 with TRBJ1-2; no firm D call. The CDR3 sequence is 16 residues long. V lost 5 bases, J lost 1 base, and 17 bases lay in between. The germline V gene encodes CDR1 LGHNA and CDR2 YSLEER. Here the CDR3 DNA reads TGCGCCAGCAGCGACATAATCCGGGTATTTAACTATGGCTACACCTTC. Protein product: CASSDIIRVFNYGYTF.

The chain employs TRBV7-9 and TRBJ2-5, with 12 bases aligning to TRBD2. The length of the CDR3 is 16 residues. Trimming removed 5 bases from V and 4 bases from J; junction bases left unmatched: 8. Germline V CDR1 and CDR2: SEHNR, FQNEAQ (reference sequence). As DNA, the CDR3 is TGTGCCAGCAGCAGCAGACTAGCGGGAGCGGTAGAGACCCAGTACTTC. Its protein is CASSSRLAGAVETQYF.

The J gene is TRBJ1-5, the V gene TRBV20-1, with TRBD1 matching 7 bases. V lost 4 bases, J lost 0 bases, and 6 bases stayed unmatched. This CDR3 spans 15 amino acids. Germline assignment: CDR1 DFQATT and CDR2 SNEGSKA (reference sequence). The DNA for the CDR3 is TGCAGTGCTACGGACAGGCTTAATAGCAATCAGCCCCAGCATTTT. Translating gives CSATDRLNSNQPQHF.

Only a few counts were recorded for this clonotype. This may be a read error: a much more frequent sequence differs by one nucleotide. In this CDR3 the conserved last residue, phenylalanine or tryptophan, is missing, so a read error is likely. The chain employs TRBV28 and TRBJ2-5; D gene unclear. The DNA end lines up better with TRBJ2-7; the J call may be wrong. The CDR3 is 10 amino acids. Germline lookup yields CDR1 MDHEN and CDR2 SYDVKM. The CDR3 loop reads CASKLNEQYY. In DNA, the CDR3 is TGTGCCAGCAAATTAAACGAGCAGTACTAC.

The chain combines TRBV12-3 or TRBV12-4 with TRBJ1-6; 8 bases are shared with TRBD1. This CDR3 comprises 15 residues. Trimming removed 6 bases from V and 5 bases from J; junction bases left unmatched: 6. This chain's CDR3 is CASSVTGAHNSPLHF. The DNA for the CDR3 is TGTGCCAGCAGCGTGACAGGGGCACATAATTCACCCCTCCACTTT.

This clonotype has ten or more counts. The rearrangement links TRBV2 to TRBJ2-7; the D is unclear. The CDR3 runs to 13 residues. Germline values: CDR1 SNHLY, CDR2 FYNNEI. V shed 2 bases and J shed 3 bases, with 8 bases lying between them. The DNA of the CDR3 is TGTGCCAGCAGTGAACGGATCTTCTACGAGCAGTACTTC. This sequence encodes CASSERIFYEQYF.